The clone carrying this T cell receptor (beta chain) turned up a few times. This sample stems from a study of blood T cell repertoires in COVID-19. Study details: From the United States, Italy and Spain came samples of acute and convalescent COVID-19. PBMCs, B-cell-depleted T cells, or T cells were the source of the cDNA or gDNA that made up the material.

The CDR3 runs 14 residues. Deletions cut 4 bases from V and 1 base from J, with 9 bases between. Germline V gene sequence: CDR1 SGHNT, CDR2 YYREEE (reference sequence). Only in-frame clones appear in the TCRdb table, and some are missing; sequencing was by immunoSEQ multiplex PCR. The table lists approximately 210,000 clones, over 80% of them singletons. Sequencing input: peripheral blood. The sequence came from a man aged 55 to 69 with COVID-19, enrolled during active disease. The chain employs TRBV5-4 and TRBJ1-5; no firm D call. The CDR3 loop reads CASSQPGSNQPQHF. CDR3 nucleotide sequence: TGTGCCAGCAGCCAGCCCGGGAGCAATCAGCCCCAGCATTTT.